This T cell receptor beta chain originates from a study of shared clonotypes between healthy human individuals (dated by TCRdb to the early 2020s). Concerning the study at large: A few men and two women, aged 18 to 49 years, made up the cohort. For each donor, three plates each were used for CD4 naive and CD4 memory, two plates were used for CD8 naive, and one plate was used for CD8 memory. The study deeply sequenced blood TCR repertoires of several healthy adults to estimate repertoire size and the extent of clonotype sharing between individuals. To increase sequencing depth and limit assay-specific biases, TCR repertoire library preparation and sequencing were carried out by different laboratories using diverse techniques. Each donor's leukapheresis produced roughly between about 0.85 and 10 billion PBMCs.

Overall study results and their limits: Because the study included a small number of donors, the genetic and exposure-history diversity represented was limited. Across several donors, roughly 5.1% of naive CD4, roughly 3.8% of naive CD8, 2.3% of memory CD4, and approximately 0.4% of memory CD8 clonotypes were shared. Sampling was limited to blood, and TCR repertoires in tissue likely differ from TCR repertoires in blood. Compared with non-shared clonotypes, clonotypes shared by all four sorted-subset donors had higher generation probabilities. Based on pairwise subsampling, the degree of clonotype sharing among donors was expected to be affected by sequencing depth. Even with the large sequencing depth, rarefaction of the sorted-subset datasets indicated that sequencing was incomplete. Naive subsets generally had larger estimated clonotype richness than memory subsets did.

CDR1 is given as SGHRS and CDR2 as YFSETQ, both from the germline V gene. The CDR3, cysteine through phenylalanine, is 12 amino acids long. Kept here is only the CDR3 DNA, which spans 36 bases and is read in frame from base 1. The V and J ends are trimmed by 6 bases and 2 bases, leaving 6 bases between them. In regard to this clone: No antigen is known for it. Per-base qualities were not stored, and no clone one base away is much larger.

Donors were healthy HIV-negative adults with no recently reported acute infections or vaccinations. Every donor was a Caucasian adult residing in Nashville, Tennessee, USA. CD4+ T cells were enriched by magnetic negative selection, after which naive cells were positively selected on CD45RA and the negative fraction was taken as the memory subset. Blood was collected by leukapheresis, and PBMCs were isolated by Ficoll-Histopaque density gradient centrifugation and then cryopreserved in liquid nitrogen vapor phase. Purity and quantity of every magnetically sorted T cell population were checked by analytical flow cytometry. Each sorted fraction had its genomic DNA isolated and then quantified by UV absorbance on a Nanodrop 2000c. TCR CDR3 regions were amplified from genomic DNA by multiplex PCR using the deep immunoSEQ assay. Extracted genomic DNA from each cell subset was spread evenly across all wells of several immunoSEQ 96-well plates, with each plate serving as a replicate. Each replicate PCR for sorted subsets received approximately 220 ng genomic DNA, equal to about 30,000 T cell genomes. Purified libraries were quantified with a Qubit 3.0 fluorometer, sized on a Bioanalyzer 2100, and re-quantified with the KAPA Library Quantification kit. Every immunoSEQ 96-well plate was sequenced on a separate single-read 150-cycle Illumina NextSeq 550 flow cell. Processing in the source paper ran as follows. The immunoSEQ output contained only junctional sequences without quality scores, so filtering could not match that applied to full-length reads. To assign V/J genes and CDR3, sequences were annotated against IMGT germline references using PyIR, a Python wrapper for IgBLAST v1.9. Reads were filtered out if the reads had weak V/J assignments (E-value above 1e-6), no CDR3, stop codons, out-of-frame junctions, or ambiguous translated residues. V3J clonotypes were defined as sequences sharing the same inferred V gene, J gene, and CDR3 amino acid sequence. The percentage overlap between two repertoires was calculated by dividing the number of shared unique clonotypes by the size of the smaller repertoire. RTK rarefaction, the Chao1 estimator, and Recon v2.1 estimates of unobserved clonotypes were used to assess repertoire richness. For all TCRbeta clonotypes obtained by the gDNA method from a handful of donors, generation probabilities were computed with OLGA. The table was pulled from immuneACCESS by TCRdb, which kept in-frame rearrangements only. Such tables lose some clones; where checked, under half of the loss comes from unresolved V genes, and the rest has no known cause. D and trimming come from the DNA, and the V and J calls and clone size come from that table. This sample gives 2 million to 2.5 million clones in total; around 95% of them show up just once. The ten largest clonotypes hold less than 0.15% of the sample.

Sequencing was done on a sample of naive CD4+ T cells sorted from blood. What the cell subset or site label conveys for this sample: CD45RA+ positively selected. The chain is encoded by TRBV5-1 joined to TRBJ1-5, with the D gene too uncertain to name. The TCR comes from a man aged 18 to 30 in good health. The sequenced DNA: TGCGCCAGCAACGGCCGCAATCAGCCCCAGCATTTT. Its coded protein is CASNGRNQPQHF.